This TCR beta chain was retrieved from a study of cytomegalovirus exposure and HLA in healthy donors. PCR was performed using 60 Vbeta and 13 Jbeta primers. Here immunoSEQ multiplex PCR was the method, and the copy in TCRdb shows in-frame clones only, minus some. Its table records tens of thousands of clones. V trimming: 2 bases; J trimming: 2 bases; junction bases outside the gene matches: 3. This CDR3 region has 14 residues. Germline-derived CDR1 and CDR2 are GTSNPN and SVGIG (reference sequence). Specimen: PBMCs. The genes are TRBV30 and TRBJ2-7, with 10 bases matching TRBD1. The clonotype originates from a man between 18 and 29 years old in good health and CMV-seropositive. CDR3 amino acids: CAWSTGTGAYEQYF. The CDR3 DNA reads TGTGCCTGGAGTACCGGGACAGGGGCCTACGAGCAGTACTTC.